This entry features one TCR beta chain sequence. This clone was seen ten or more times. This clone's antigen is unknown. Base qualities are missing; no much larger clone stands one base away. The method behind the library was PCR. Sequencing relied on an Illumina HiSeq 4000. High-throughput sequencing was used to profile the TCR beta-chain CDR3 region of each patient. For the original study's pipeline: Drawing on CDR3 differences between clinicopathological groups, the researchers built a classifier meant to tell apart patients with distant-metastatic papillary thyroid cancer. Repertoire diversity was assessed with the Shannon index, and tumor-blood repertoire similarity with the Morisita-Horn index. TCRdb ran its own pipeline on the public reads, namely fastp trimming at Q25 and MiXCR clone calling, and kept in-frame beta chains. For this entry, the V and J calls and clone size follow TCRdb and not the study's own pipeline. Across this sample there are some 28,000 clones, with 15% to 20% seen only once. The ten largest clones capture 4% to 5% of the sample.

The CDR3 runs 13 residues from the cysteine to the phenylalanine. The DNA shown is the 39-base CDR3, in frame from base 1. Taken from the germline V gene, the CDR1 and CDR2 loops are MNHNS and SASEGT. The junction shows trimming of 5 bases on V and 6 bases on J, plus 11 bases between the germline ends. No treatment had been received by any patient before thyroid surgery. Using T-cell receptor beta sequencing, the study looked back at clinical samples from patients collected from 2012 to 2018. This entry comes from a study of metastatic and nonmetastatic thyroid tumors (dated by TCRdb to 2020 to 2022). Broadly, across the study: For patients with malignant and with benign thyroid disease, the researchers compared repertoires between peripheral blood samples and tumor or nodule tissue samples.

Overall results and qualifications from the work: In both blood and tumor samples, TCR beta diversity was reported to be significantly higher in malignant tumors than in benign nodules.

The sample was blood. The rearranged segments are TRBV6-1 and TRBJ2-1; the D gene is perhaps TRBD2, on 6 matching bases. The clonotype comes from a female donor with papillary thyroid cancer or a benign thyroid nodule (not recorded which). Some clones in this sample may be carry-over from other donors' samples. Read as DNA, the sequence is TGTGCCAGCAGTAGGACTATTCGCAATGAGCAGTTCTTC. This codes for CASSRTIRNEQFF.